This TCR beta chain was captured by sequencing in a study of shared clonotypes between healthy human individuals. Cells designated naive CD8 were CD45RO-negative and were positively selected for CCR7, with terminally differentiated effector memory CD45RA+ cells excluded. V was pared by 6 bases and J by 8 bases, with 25 bases between. CDR1 is WNHNN and CDR2 is SYGVQD in the germline V gene (reference sequence). CDR3 length: 16 residues. Assay used: immunoSEQ multiplex PCR; TCRdb lists only in-frame clones, some missing. Here the sample spans hundreds of thousands of clones, 90% to 95% being singletons. The study, taken as a whole, reports: Researchers found naive subsets generally carried larger estimated richness than memory subsets.

With respect to this clone: Antigen: not known.

Sequencing was done on a sample of naive CD8+ T cells sorted from blood. This sequence joins TRBV10-1 and TRBJ1-2, with D possibly TRBD1 on 6 matching bases. The TCR sequence derives from a woman aged 30 to 39 in good health. DNA of the CDR3: TGCGCCAGCAGCCTTGGGGGGCAACGACGCTCTGGGGGCTACACCTTC. Translating gives CASSLGGQRRSGGYTF.